This TCR beta chain was sequenced during a study of technical replicates of blood from several donors. The V and J ends lost 5 bases and 6 bases, in that order; junction bases with no gene match: 10. Germline values: CDR1 SGHTA, CDR2 FQGTGA. This CDR3 has 15 residues. Assay: immunoSEQ multiplex PCR; the TCRdb copy retains only in-frame clones and omits some. The sample records approximately 70,000 clones, more than 85% being singletons. The sequenced sample was PBMCs. The receptor was derived from a human donor in good health. Some clones in this sample may be carry-over from other donors' samples. The V and J genes are TRBV7-3 and TRBJ2-1; 7 bases fit TRBD2. The CDR3 sequence is CASSLVASGLNEQFF. As DNA, the CDR3 is TGTGCCAGCAGCCTGGTGGCTAGCGGACTCAATGAGCAGTTCTTC.